The 32 T cell receptor beta chains given below trace back to one sample, sequenced in a study of molecular identifiers for immune sequencing clone quantification. Via MiXCR, TCRdb re-called the PCR reads, giving one row per CDR3 protein. The sample holds about 640,000 distinct CDR3 sequences, 20% seen once. Input material: naive CD8+ T cells from blood, with Jurkat cell RNA spiked in. The sample's subset: FACS-sorted CD8+CD4-CCR7+CD45RA+ naive T cells. The receptors derive from a human donor in good health. Some libraries in this study had Jurkat cell RNA spiked in.

This clonotype was seen at least ten times. This chain uses TRBV29-1 with TRBJ2-7; 12 positions agree with TRBD2. Germline loops: CDR1 SQVTM, CDR2 ANQGSEA. V shed 1 base and J 3 bases; nucleotides not matched to a gene: 4. The CDR3 is 15 amino acids. Here the CDR3 reads CSVEGLAGADYEQYF. The CDR3 region has the DNA TGCAGCGTTGAAGGACTAGCGGGAGCTGACTACGAGCAGTACTTC.

This clonotype was detected many times. This chain connects TRBV6-5 to TRBJ2-6; D gene unclear. Between the trimmed V and J ends, which lost 2 bases and 2 bases, there was a span of 7 bases. The germline V gene has CDR1 MNHEY and CDR2 SVGAGI. CDR3 size: 15 residues. The CDR3 DNA reads as TGTGCCAGCAGTTACCTTATTCCTGGGGCCAACGTCCTGACTTTC. Translation: CASSYLIPGANVLTF.

Many counts were recorded for this clonotype. The chain carries TRBV12-3 or TRBV12-4 and TRBJ2-7; TRBD2 matches at 9 bases. The CDR3 extends over 14 amino acids. Unmatched junction bases numbered 4, after V lost 5 bases and J lost 2 bases. The CDR3 is CASSGLAIPYEQYF. In DNA, the CDR3 is TGTGCCAGCAGTGGACTAGCGATACCCTACGAGCAGTACTTC.

This clonotype was seen at least ten times. CDR3 in amino acids: CASSLVPGGPEAFF. CDR3 bases: TGTGCCAGCAGCTTAGTCCCAGGGGGCCCTGAAGCTTTCTTT. The gene calls are TRBV7-9 and TRBJ1-1; 8 bases line up with TRBD1. Germline CDR1 and CDR2: SEHNR and FQNEAQ (reference sequence). V was clipped by 1 base and J by 6 bases; unmatched bases: 4. The CDR3 totals 14 residues.

The J gene is TRBJ2-3, the V gene TRBV28; 7 nucleotides agree with TRBD2. With V trimmed by 5 bases and J by 14 bases, 22 bases remained unmatched. The germline V gene has CDR1 MDHEN and CDR2 SYDVKM. The CDR3 loop spans 16 amino acids. The CDR3 DNA reads as TGTGCCAGCAGTCCTGGGACTACTAGCTTACCAGATACACGGTATTTT. It yields the protein CASSPGTTSLPDTRYF.

This clonotype has a count of ten or more. The rearrangement links TRBV12-5 to TRBJ1-1; D gene uncertain. Trimming took off 0 bases at V and 11 bases at J, with 16 bases between the two ends. Germline V gene data show CDR1 as LGHNT and CDR2 as FRNRAP. CDR3 length: 14 amino acids. The CDR3 loop is CASGLVPRPGEAFF. As DNA, the CDR3 is TGTGCTAGTGGTTTGGTACCCCGGCCTGGGGAGGCTTTCTTT.

Details on this clonotype: A read error is likely here: a far larger clone is one base away. This likely comes from a read error, as the CDR3 has no conserved phenylalanine or tryptophan at its end. This chain uses TRBV30 with TRBJ1-1, with D possibly matching TRBD1 (5 bases). CDR3 size: 12 residues. Trimming removed 2 bases from V and 4 bases from J, with 8 bases in between. In germline, CDR1 is GTSNPN, CDR2 SVGIG (reference sequence). CDR3 sequence: CAWSLGGTEAFL. The DNA of the CDR3 is TGTGCCTGGAGTCTGGGGGGCACTGAAGCTTTCCTT.

Ten or more counts support this clonotype. The chain couples TRBV7-8 to TRBJ2-7; 9 bases are a match to TRBD1. J gave up 3 bases and V 8 bases, and 11 bases lay outside the gene matches. The CDR3 is 15 amino acids. Per the germline V gene, CDR1 is SGHVS and CDR2 is FQNEAQ. The CDR3 DNA follows: TGTGCCAGCGGCCCGCGGGACAGGGTAGACTACGAGCAGTACTTC. Residues: CASGPRDRVDYEQYF.

In this sample, this clonotype turned up many times. The gene calls are TRBV7-3 and TRBJ2-3; unclear D gene. Germline assignment: CDR1 SGHTA and CDR2 FQGTGA. This CDR3 region has 13 residues. The ends were cut back, 5 bases at V and 1 base at J, with 7 bases in the middle. The CDR3 loop is CASSHLGTDTQYF. Here the CDR3 DNA reads TGTGCCAGCAGCCACTTAGGCACAGATACGCAGTATTTT.

Points on this clonotype: A much larger clone differs from this one at a single base, so this may be a read error. This chain links TRBV27 with TRBJ1-1; D might be TRBD1 (6 bases). This CDR3 is built from 14 residues. Germline V gene lookup returns CDR1 MNHEY and CDR2 SMNVEV (reference sequence). CDR3 residues: CASSLWGADTEALF. CDR3 DNA: TGTGCCAGCAGTTTATGGGGGGCCGATACTGAAGCTCTCTTT.

The table lists this clonotype with many counts. V gene TRBV29-1 combines with J gene TRBJ2-7, with 7 bases aligning to TRBD2. Germline V gene lookup returns CDR1 SQVTM and CDR2 ANQGSEA. The J segment lost 0 bases and the V segment lost 4 bases, leaving 6 bases of the junction unmatched. This CDR3 comprises 14 residues. The CDR3 spells CSVVGAGSSYEQYF. CDR3 bases: TGCAGCGTTGTGGGAGCGGGGAGCTCCTACGAGCAGTACTTC.

This clonotype has a count of ten or more. V is TRBV19 and J is TRBJ1-1, with D uncertain. This CDR3 contains 15 residues. V lost 3 bases to trimming and J lost 7 bases, with 18 bases between them. The germline V gene encodes CDR1 LNHDA and CDR2 SQIVND (reference sequence). For the CDR3, the DNA is TGTGCCAGTAGTATCCGGGTCGTTGCACCCATTGAAGCTTTCTTT. Its translation is CASSIRVVAPIEAFF.

There are many counts of this clonotype. J is TRBJ2-3 and V is TRBV29-1, with D perhaps given as TRBD1 or TRBD2 (5 bases each). The CDR3 has 14 amino acids. Trimming took 3 bases from V and 0 from J, leaving 10 bases between them. Looked up from germline, CDR1 is SQVTM and CDR2 is ANQGSEA. The CDR3 spells CSVDGAASTDTQYF. The CDR3, as DNA: TGCAGCGTTGACGGGGCAGCTAGCACAGATACGCAGTATTTT.

This clonotype showed up many times. V usage is TRBV13 and J usage is TRBJ1-3; D is unresolved. CDR3 length: 14 amino acids. Germline V gene sequence: CDR1 PRHDT, CDR2 FYEKMQ (reference sequence). Trimming left V 0 bases short and J 5 bases short, with 8 bases between. Here the CDR3 DNA reads TGTGCCAGCAGCTTAGGGGACGGAAGAAACACCATATATTTT. Protein: CASSLGDGRNTIYF.

The chain joins TRBV10-3 to TRBJ1-2; D gene ambiguous. Germline V gives CDR1 ENHRY, CDR2 SYGVKD. V was pared by 6 bases and J by 9 bases, with 11 bases between. The CDR3 consists of 11 residues. The CDR3 nucleotides are TGTGCCATCAGGGAGAATTTCAGCTACACCTTC. Translated, it gives CAIRENFSYTF.

With respect to this clonotype: A read error is possible here, since a much larger clone lies one base away. This chain uses TRBV7-9 with TRBJ2-2; 7 positions agree with TRBD2. Germline V gene sequence: CDR1 SEHNR, CDR2 FQNEAQ (reference sequence). The ends lost 5 bases at V and 5 bases at J; junction bases unmatched: 8. CDR3 length: 15 residues. As DNA, the CDR3 is TGTGCCAGCAGCCCGGGCGGGGGACCGACCGGGGAGCTGTTTTTT. This translates into CASSPGGGPTGELFF.

This clonotype was observed at least ten times. This chain uses TRBV5-4 with TRBJ2-3; D may be TRBD2 (6 bases). Germline CDR1 and CDR2: SGHNT and YYREEE (reference sequence). The CDR3 consists of 15 residues. V was pared by 7 bases and J by 4 bases, with 19 bases between. The DNA for the CDR3 is TGTGCCAGCGCCTACGGGGGAGGCCCCCCAGATACGCAGTATTTT. Translating gives CASAYGGGPPDTQYF.

This clonotype was detected ten times or more. This chain uses TRBV4-3 with TRBJ1-1; no reliable D call. Trimming took off 0 bases at V and 8 bases at J, with 19 bases between the two ends. From germline, CDR1 is LGHNA and CDR2 YSLEER. This CDR3 has 16 amino acids. This CDR3 reads CASSQDFGLSTTEAFF. The CDR3 DNA is TGCGCCAGCAGCCAAGATTTTGGCCTCTCGACAACCGAAGCTTTCTTT.

In this sample, this clonotype turned up many times. The gene calls are TRBV4-3 and TRBJ2-5, with 11 bases aligning to TRBD2. Germline V lookup: CDR1 LGHNA, CDR2 YSLEER. The CDR3 has 18 amino acids. Trimming cost V 0 bases and J 0 bases; bases outside gene matches: 6. As DNA, the CDR3 is TGCGCCAGCAGCCAAGATTGGGCTAGCGGGGGGCACCAAGAGACCCAGTACTTC. It codes for CASSQDWASGGHQETQYF.

This clonotype was detected ten times or more. CDR3 region: CSIDYSGTSTDTQYF. The CDR3, as DNA: TGCAGCATAGACTATAGCGGGACGTCCACAGATACGCAGTATTTT. V gene TRBV29-1 combines with J gene TRBJ2-3; 8 bases agree with TRBD2. V was clipped by 8 bases and J by 2 bases; unmatched bases: 12. Looked up from germline, CDR1 is SQVTM and CDR2 is ANQGSEA. There are 15 residues in the CDR3.

The genes are TRBV4-1 and TRBJ2-7; possible D gene TRBD2, 6 bases. Germline V gene sequence: CDR1 MGHRA, CDR2 YSYEKL. Deletions cut 1 base from V and 3 bases from J, with 10 bases between. This CDR3 has 14 residues. CDR3 amino acids: CASSQALGGYEQYF. CDR3 nucleotides: TGCGCCAGCAGCCAAGCGTTGGGGGGCTACGAGCAGTACTTC.

In its sample, this clonotype was seen many times. This rearrangement joins TRBV20-1 to TRBJ1-1; 7 nucleotides line up with TRBD1. The CDR3 is made up of 18 amino acids. Germline loops: CDR1 DFQATT, CDR2 SNEGSKA (reference sequence). V shed 5 bases, J shed 0 bases, and the junction held 18 bases outside the gene matches. The CDR3: CSALKYRDSDWMNTEAFF. The CDR3 coding sequence is TGCAGTGCTCTGAAATACCGGGACAGCGATTGGATGAACACTGAAGCTTTCTTT.

Ten or more counts support this clonotype. The chain links TRBV29-1 to TRBJ2-6; TRBD1 agrees at 8 bases. The CDR3 spans 16 residues. V lost 6 bases, J lost 0 bases, and 7 bases stayed unmatched. Germline loops: CDR1 SQVTM, CDR2 ANQGSEA. In nucleotides, the CDR3 is TGCAGCGTGACCGGGACAGGTCTCTCTGGGGCCAACGTCCTGACTTTC. This sequence encodes CSVTGTGLSGANVLTF.

With respect to this clonotype: One end of the junction varies from germline; a read error may be responsible. This chain's CDR3 is CASSLEGPSYERYF. CDR3 sequence (DNA): TGTGCCAGCAGCTTAGAGGGCCCTAGTTACGAGCGGTACTTC. The chain recombines TRBV7-9 with TRBJ2-7; D is ambiguous. The CDR3 is 14 amino acids. Germline CDR1 is SEHNR and CDR2 is FQNEAQ (reference sequence).

The sample holds one count of this clonotype. The chain recombines TRBV2 with TRBJ2-3, with TRBD2 matching over 15 bases. CDR1 is SNHLY and CDR2 is FYNNEI in the germline V gene. The V gene end was trimmed by 8 bases and the J gene end by 0 bases; junction bases not matched to a gene: 6. This CDR3 has 17 residues. DNA for the CDR3: TGTGCCAGCCATGGGACTAGCGGGGGGCCCAGCACAGATACGCAGTATTTT. Translation: CASHGTSGGPSTDTQYF.

The rearrangement links TRBV11-2 to TRBJ1-1; D gene ambiguous. The V end was cut by 7 bases, the J end by 6 bases, with 15 bases between. The CDR3 totals 13 residues. The germline CDR1 and CDR2 sequences are SGHAT and FQNNGV. As DNA, the CDR3 is TGTGCCAGCACCTTCCGCCCCACCCCTGAAGCTTTCTTT. It codes for CASTFRPTPEAFF.

This clonotype appeared many times. The chain combines TRBV19 with TRBJ2-7; 10 bases fit TRBD1. Trimming at V came to 4 bases and at J to 3 bases, leaving 3 bases not matched to a gene. CDR3 length: 14 amino acids. Germline V lookup: CDR1 LNHDA, CDR2 SQIVND (reference sequence). For the CDR3, the DNA is TGTGCCAGTAGTACCGGGACAGGGGTCTACGAGCAGTACTTC. Translated, it gives CASSTGTGVYEQYF.

On this clonotype itself: A much larger clonotype is one base distant, so this may be a read error. The rearrangement uses TRBV4-2 and TRBJ2-7, with D unresolved. V was clipped by 5 bases and J by 5 bases, with 19 bases between them. The CDR3 is 15 amino acids. The germline V gene has CDR1 LGHNA and CDR2 YNFKEQ. This chain's CDR3 is CASSGLARVSHEQYF. The CDR3, as DNA: TGTGCCAGCAGCGGCCTCGCGAGAGTTTCCCACGAGCAGTACTTC.

Concerning this clonotype: The conserved phenylalanine or tryptophan normally closing the CDR3 is absent here, so this likely arose from a read error. This sequence joins TRBV15 and TRBJ1-4; no firm D call. The CDR3 is 16 residues long. Germline CDR1 LNHNV, CDR2 YYDKDF (reference sequence). V dropped 2 bases and J dropped 6 bases, with 16 bases sitting between them. CDR3 in amino acids: CATSRWATGLDEKLFS. For the CDR3, the DNA is TGTGCCACCAGCAGATGGGCCACCGGGTTGGATGAAAAACTGTTTTCT.

This clonotype has a count of ten or more. V is TRBV7-9 and J is TRBJ2-2; D remains ambiguous. This CDR3 spans 15 amino acids. Deletions cut 5 bases from V and 2 bases from J, with 12 bases between. Germline V gene data show CDR1 as SEHNR and CDR2 as FQNEAQ (reference sequence). CDR3 amino acids: CASSPTEPNTGELFF. The CDR3 DNA reads TGTGCCAGCAGCCCGACGGAACCCAACACCGGGGAGCTGTTTTTT.

This clonotype was seen only a few times. This chain joins TRBV12-3 or TRBV12-4 and TRBJ1-5; TRBD1 might be the D (6 bases). Trimming shortened V by 5 bases and J by 11 bases, and 19 bases separated the two germline ends. The CDR3 has 14 amino acids. The CDR3, as DNA: TGTGCCAGCAGTACACAGGGACCTATTGATGCCCAGCATTTT. Protein product: CASSTQGPIDAQHF.

In this sample, this clonotype turned up a few times. DNA of the CDR3: TGCAGTGCTGCGGACGGAGAGGGAGAGACCCAGTACTTC. This codes for CSAADGEGETQYF. The gene calls are TRBV20-1 and TRBJ2-5; a possible D gene is TRBD2 (5 bases). CDR3 length equals 13 residues. V shed 5 bases and J shed 4 bases, with 14 bases lying between them. Germline V gene sequence: CDR1 DFQATT, CDR2 SNEGSKA (reference sequence).